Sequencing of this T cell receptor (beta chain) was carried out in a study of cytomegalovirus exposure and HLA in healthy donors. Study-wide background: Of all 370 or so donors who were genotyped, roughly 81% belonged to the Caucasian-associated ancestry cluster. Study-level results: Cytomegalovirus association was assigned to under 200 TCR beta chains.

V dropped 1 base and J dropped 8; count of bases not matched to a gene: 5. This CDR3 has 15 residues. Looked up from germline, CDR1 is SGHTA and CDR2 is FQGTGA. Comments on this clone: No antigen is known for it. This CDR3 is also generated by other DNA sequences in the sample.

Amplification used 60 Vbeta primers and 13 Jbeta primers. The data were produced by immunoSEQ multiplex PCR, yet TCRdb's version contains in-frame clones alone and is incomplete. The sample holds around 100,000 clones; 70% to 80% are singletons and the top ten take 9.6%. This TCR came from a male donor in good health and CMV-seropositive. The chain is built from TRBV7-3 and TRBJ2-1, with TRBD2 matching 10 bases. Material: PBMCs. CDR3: CASSLRGLANHEQFF. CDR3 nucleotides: TGTGCCAGCAGCTTAAGGGGACTAGCGAACCATGAGCAGTTCTTC.